This T cell receptor (beta chain) was sequenced for a study of cytomegalovirus exposure and HLA in healthy donors. Study-wide background: Membership in the Caucasian-associated ancestry cluster was found for 81% of nearly 400 genotyped donors. The study, taken as a whole, reports: V segments that were indistinguishable, TRBV6-2 and TRBV6-3 among them, were omitted from analysis. Productive rates of about 87% or about 30% were seen for most TCR beta V segments in an earlier analysis. Accurate predictions that matched the HLA-A and HLA-B alleles of most subjects were reportedly made from TCR beta sequences.

CDR1 and CDR2 (germline): ENHRY, SYGVKD. Trimming took 6 bases from V and 1 from J; bases not matched to a gene: 5. This CDR3 contains 16 residues. The PCR was carried out with 60 Vbeta primers and 13 Jbeta primers. Generated by immunoSEQ multiplex PCR, the TCRdb table keeps only in-frame clones and is missing some. The repertoire consists of roughly 150,000 clones, with over 80% occurring once and the leading ten covering about 2%. This clone was detected a few times. What it recognizes is unknown. This receptor was obtained from a male donor in good health and CMV-seronegative. Sequences were obtained from PBMCs. The chain carries TRBV10-3 and TRBJ2-2; 10 bases are a match to TRBD1. The CDR3 sequence is CAIRPRDRGNTGELFF. CDR3 bases: TGTGCCATCAGACCCCGGGACAGGGGGAACACCGGGGAGCTGTTTTTT.